The T cell receptor beta chain under discussion was sequenced for a study of CD8+ T cells in alopecia areata. For the study at large: Oral tofacitinib, 5 to 10 mg twice daily, was given in an open-label trial.

CDR3 length: 13 residues. The germline V gene has CDR1 MGHRA and CDR2 YSYEKL. Trimming took 2 bases from V and 4 from J, leaving 9 bases between them. Sample treatment: oral pan-JAK inhibitor, 5-10 mg twice daily. Researchers gathered lesional scalp punch biopsies and peripheral blood from patients with alopecia areata. Sorted populations comprised CD4+ and CD8+ T cells obtained from PBMCs. cDNA serving as the sequencing template came from extracted, reverse transcribed RNA. Repertoires were generated with immunoSEQ multiplex PCR, while TCRdb's copy carries only in-frame clones and drops some. The table includes some 99,000 clones, roughly two thirds detected once.

The sequencing used CD8+ T cells sorted from blood, collected at week 4, from a patient treated with tofacitinib. The chain links TRBV4-1 to TRBJ2-7; tentative D call: TRBD1 (6 bases). The receptor's source is a human donor with alopecia areata. The CDR3 coding sequence is TGCGCCAGCAGCCAATTCGGACAGTACGAGCAGTACTTC. It is translated as CASSQFGQYEQYF.